This T cell receptor beta chain came from a study of cytomegalovirus exposure and HLA in healthy donors. The study's findings and limits: What a later analysis reportedly showed was that an Asian-associated ancestry cluster had fewer N-insertions than the approximately 670-donor mean. In terms of immune exposure information, only CMV serostatus was available. In a later analysis, across HLA loci, associated TCR counts were highest for DRB1, lowest for HLA-C.

V dropped 3 bases and J dropped 6 bases, with 14 bases sitting between them. CDR1 is LNHDA, CDR2 SQIVND, per germline (reference sequence). The CDR3 runs 14 residues. The PCR ran on 60 Vbeta and 13 Jbeta primers. Measured with immunoSEQ multiplex PCR; TCRdb has only the in-frame clones, and not every one. This table holds 200,000 to 250,000 clones, 75% to 85% found once. Points on this clone: Its cognate antigen is unknown.

V and J are TRBV19 and TRBJ1-2; perhaps TRBD1 as D (6 bases). Sequencing was performed on PBMCs. This sequence was found in a woman aged 55 to 70 in good health and CMV-seropositive. The CDR3 sequence is CASSMSGGGDGYTF. The CDR3 DNA is TGTGCCAGTAGTATGTCTGGGGGCGGTGATGGCTACACCTTC.